The 32 T cell receptor beta chains below were found in one sample sequenced in a study of a mutant IDH1 vaccine in newly diagnosed glioma. Using immunoSEQ multiplex PCR, the repertoire was profiled, and TCRdb retains in-frame clones only, with some absent. The sample consists of 30,000 to 40,000 clones, 75% to 85% of them appearing once. The time point here: baseline, week 1 (first vaccination visit). Specified treatment: pre-vaccination baseline after standard-of-care therapy. The sequenced sample was PBMCs, obtained from a glioma patient treated with radiotherapy, temozolomide or both. The origin of the receptors is a man between 40 and 49 years old with glioma. Some clones in this sample may be carry-over from other donors' samples.

This chain uses TRBV7-2 with TRBJ1-1, with no clear D. CDR3 length: 14 amino acids. CDR1 and CDR2 (germline): SGHTA, FQGNSA. V shed 6 bases and J shed 1 base, with 12 bases lying between them. In DNA form, the CDR3 reads TGTGCCAGCAGTCTCACTATGGGGAACACTGAAGCTTTCTTT. Residues: CASSLTMGNTEAFF.

The V gene is TRBV5-5, the J gene TRBJ2-6; 12 bases are shared with TRBD1. The germline V gene has CDR1 SGHKS and CDR2 YYEKEE (reference sequence). This CDR3 spans 17 amino acids. With 4 bases clipped from V and 1 base from J, the junction kept 3 bases outside the gene matches. The CDR3 DNA is TGTGCCAGCAGCCCGGGACAGGGGGCGTCTGGGGCCAACGTCCTGACTTTC. Residues: CASSPGQGASGANVLTF.

This rearrangement joins TRBV10-3 to TRBJ1-2; D remains unclear. V was clipped by 2 bases and J by 10 bases, with 8 bases between them. The CDR3 spans 11 residues. Germline V gene sequence: CDR1 ENHRY, CDR2 SYGVKD. The CDR3 coding sequence is TGTGCCATCAGTGAGACGGACGCCTACACCTTC. Translating gives CAISETDAYTF.

The chain uses TRBV6-5 and TRBJ2-7, with a possible D match to TRBD2 (6 bases). There are 14 residues in the CDR3. Germline CDR1 reads MNHEY; CDR2 reads SVGAGI. Trimming took 10 bases from V and 4 from J, leaving 20 bases between them. The CDR3 spells CATFRTEGSYEQYF. The CDR3 DNA follows: TGTGCCACCTTTAGGACGGAGGGCAGTTACGAGCAGTACTTC.

By proportion, this clone is medium-sized. The chain employs TRBV5-4 and TRBJ2-7; TRBD1 aligns across 8 bases. V trimming: 4 bases; J trimming: 5 bases; junction bases outside the gene matches: 8. This CDR3 spans 14 amino acids. CDR1 SGHNT and CDR2 YYREEE come from the germline V gene (reference sequence). The CDR3 DNA reads TGTGCCAGCAGCGGAATAACAGGGGGGAACGAGCAGTACTTC. It translates to CASSGITGGNEQYF.

This rearrangement joins TRBV9 to TRBJ2-5, with TRBD2 identical over 13 bases. This CDR3 region has 15 residues. The germline CDR1 and CDR2 sequences are SGDLS and YYNGEE. V was pared by 4 bases and J by 3 bases, with 3 bases of the junction left unmatched. The CDR3 DNA sequence: TGTGCCAGCAGCTCCGGGACTAGCGGGGAAGAGACCCAGTACTTC. This gives the protein CASSSGTSGEETQYF.

The rearrangement joins TRBV14 to TRBJ2-7, with D possibly called TRBD1 or TRBD2 (5 bases each). There are 13 residues in the CDR3. Germline V lookup: CDR1 SGHDN, CDR2 FVKESK. V dropped 4 bases and J dropped 1 base, with 8 bases sitting between them. In nucleotides, the CDR3 is TGTGCCAGCAGCCGGGACCGATCCTACGAGCAGTACTTC. Its protein is CASSRDRSYEQYF.

The gene calls are TRBV2 and TRBJ1-3; D ambiguous. Deletions cut 7 bases from V and 0 bases from J, with 7 bases between. Germline V gene sequence: CDR1 SNHLY, CDR2 FYNNEI. This CDR3 comprises 13 residues. The CDR3 DNA is TGTGCCAGCAACAAGGACTCTGGAAACACCATATATTTT. This gives the protein CASNKDSGNTIYF.

This clone was counted a single time. The chain carries TRBV2 and TRBJ2-7, with 12 positions matching TRBD2. Germline V gives CDR1 SNHLY, CDR2 FYNNEI. CDR3 length: 14 residues. V dropped 8 bases and J dropped 4; count of bases not matched to a gene: 6. CDR3 DNA: TGTGCCAGCGCCTGGACTAGCGGGAATTACGAGCAGTACTTC. Translated: CASAWTSGNYEQYF.

This rearrangement joins TRBV7-9 to TRBJ2-7; 7 bases line up with TRBD2. The CDR3 spans 14 residues. Germline lookup yields CDR1 SEHNR and CDR2 FQNEAQ (reference sequence). V lost 5 bases to trimming and J lost 3 bases; unmatched junction nucleotides: 7. The CDR3 nucleotides read TGTGCCAGCAGCCGGAGCGGGGCCCTCTACGAGCAGTACTTC. It is translated as CASSRSGALYEQYF.

This rearrangement joins TRBV5-5 to TRBJ1-2; D perhaps matches TRBD1 (6 bases). The CDR3 is 15 amino acids. Germline lookup yields CDR1 SGHKS and CDR2 YYEKEE (reference sequence). Trimming stripped 2 bases from V and 5 bases from J, with 16 bases between. CDR3 bases: TGTGCCAGCAGCTTCCTGCCAGGGGTCGTATATGGCTACACCTTC. It codes for CASSFLPGVVYGYTF.

The chain is built from TRBV18 and TRBJ1-1, with no clear D. The CDR3 is 12 residues long. The germline V and J ends were trimmed by 3 bases and 3 bases, with 5 bases remaining between them. Germline V gene sequence: CDR1 KGHSH, CDR2 LQKENI. CDR3 sequence (DNA): TGTGCCAGCTCACCGAGAGACACTGAAGCTTTCTTT. This translates into CASSPRDTEAFF.

V and J are TRBV6-6 and TRBJ2-7; 10 bases are shared with TRBD1. Germline V gene data show CDR1 as MNHNY and CDR2 as SVGAGI (reference sequence). The V and J ends lost 4 bases and 6 bases, in that order; junction bases with no gene match: 6. The CDR3 sequence is 14 residues long. As DNA, the CDR3 is TGTGCCAGCAGTTCCTGGGACAGGGGAGCCGAGCAGTACTTC. This encodes CASSSWDRGAEQYF.

This clone was detected once. V is TRBV6-6 and J is TRBJ1-2; D may be TRBD1 (5 bases). This CDR3 contains 12 residues. The ends were cut back, 8 bases at V and 6 bases at J, with 13 bases in the middle. CDR1 is MNHNY, CDR2 SVGAGI, per germline (reference sequence). This CDR3 reads CASRLTDDGYTF. The CDR3 region has the DNA TGTGCCAGCCGACTGACAGATGATGGCTACACCTTC.

As DNA, the CDR3 is TGTGCCAGCAGCGCGGACAAGGTCCGCGGTCCTGGGGCCAACGTCCTGACTTTC. Translation gives CASSADKVRGPGANVLTF. The chain joins TRBV9 to TRBJ2-6; D perhaps matches TRBD1 (5 bases). Trimming removed 3 bases at V and 2 bases at J, with 18 bases between. Germline CDR1 and CDR2: SGDLS and YYNGEE. The CDR3 spans 18 residues.

The V gene is TRBV19, the J gene TRBJ1-5; D is uncertain. Germline V gene sequence: CDR1 LNHDA, CDR2 SQIVND (reference sequence). There are 16 residues in the CDR3. Trimming took off 1 base at V and 0 bases at J, with 10 bases between the two ends. CDR3: CASSIGGGNSNQPQHF. CDR3 DNA sequence: TGTGCCAGTAGTATAGGAGGCGGTAATAGCAATCAGCCCCAGCATTTT.

The DNA for the CDR3 is TGTGCCAGCAGCCTCTTCGGGGTAGCGGGGAGGGTCCAAGAGACCCAGTACTTC. As protein: CASSLFGVAGRVQETQYF. The V gene is TRBV7-2, the J gene TRBJ2-5; 8 bases align to TRBD2. Per germline, CDR1 SGHTA and CDR2 FQGNSA. J lost 1 base, V lost 5 bases, and 15 bases had no gene match. The CDR3 is 18 amino acids.

The chain is built from TRBV7-8 and TRBJ1-2, with 8 bases aligning to TRBD1. The length of the CDR3 is 16 residues. After removal of 0 bases from V and 3 bases from J, the junction contained 6 bases not matched to a gene. Germline V CDR1 and CDR2: SGHVS, FQNEAQ. The CDR3 coding sequence is TGTGCCAGCAGCTTAGCGAGGGGACAGGCTTACTATGGCTACACCTTC. Residues: CASSLARGQAYYGYTF.

V usage is TRBV6-1 and J usage is TRBJ1-5, with TRBD1 as a possible D gene (5 bases). Germline CDR1 reads MNHNS; CDR2 reads SASEGT. The V end lost 2 bases, the J end lost 1 base, and 12 bases lay between the germline ends. The CDR3 has 16 amino acids. CDR3 DNA sequence: TGTGCCAGCAGTGAATTGTTTGGGGGAAGCAATCAGCCCCAGCATTTT. This encodes CASSELFGGSNQPQHF.

The chain employs TRBV19 and TRBJ2-1; D remains ambiguous. Trimming shortened V by 1 base and J by 6 bases, and 10 bases separated the two germline ends. This CDR3 is 14 amino acids long. Germline lookup yields CDR1 LNHDA and CDR2 SQIVND (reference sequence). The CDR3 coding sequence is TGTGCCAGTAGTATAGCCTTACTTCGCAATGAGCAGTTCTTC. Amino acids: CASSIALLRNEQFF.

The chain has TRBV4-2 and TRBJ1-6; no clear D gene. Germline CDR1 reads LGHNA; CDR2 reads YNFKEQ. CDR3 length: 16 residues. Trimming left V 0 bases short and J 3 bases short, with 9 bases between. CDR3 in DNA: TGTGCCAGCAGCCAAGATGAAGGTAGCTATAATTCACCCCTCCACTTT. Translated, it gives CASSQDEGSYNSPLHF.

The chain carries TRBV5-1 and TRBJ2-5, with D tentatively TRBD2 (5 bases). CDR3 size: 14 residues. V was clipped by 7 bases and J by 2 bases, with 15 bases between them. Germline V gene data show CDR1 as SGHRS and CDR2 as YFSETQ. The CDR3 DNA reads TGCGCCAGCTCCCGAATTGGACTGCAAGAGACCCAGTACTTC. Its protein is CASSRIGLQETQYF.

The chain combines TRBV19 with TRBJ2-5, with TRBD2 as a possible D gene (6 bases). The V and J ends lost 7 bases and 0 bases respectively, with 6 bases between them. The CDR3 totals 12 residues. Germline V gene data show CDR1 as LNHDA and CDR2 as SQIVND (reference sequence). The CDR3 region has the DNA TGTGCCAGTACGGGGGACCAAGAGACCCAGTACTTC. Translating gives CASTGDQETQYF.

There are a few counts of this clone. The genes are TRBV5-1 and TRBJ1-2; possibly TRBD1 for D (5 bases). Trimming removed 0 bases from V and 3 bases from J, with 12 bases in between. Germline CDR1 reads SGHRS; CDR2 reads YFSETQ. The CDR3 contains 15 residues. The CDR3 DNA reads TGCGCCAGCAGCTTGGATCAGGGAGGCGACTATGGCTACACCTTC. Encoded protein: CASSLDQGGDYGYTF.

In its sample, this clone was seen a few times. The gene calls are TRBV10-3 and TRBJ1-1; possible D gene TRBD1, 6 bases. V was trimmed by 5 bases and J by 2 bases, leaving 12 bases between them. The CDR3 consists of 14 residues. Germline V gene lookup returns CDR1 ENHRY and CDR2 SYGVKD. This chain's CDR3 is CAISSQGSNTEAFF. Here the CDR3 DNA reads TGTGCCATCAGTTCACAGGGTAGTAACACTGAAGCTTTCTTT.

The chain combines TRBV10-3 with TRBJ2-2; D could derive from TRBD1 or TRBD2 (5 bases each). Germline V gene data show CDR1 as ENHRY and CDR2 as SYGVKD. The germline V and J ends were trimmed by 6 bases and 3 bases, with 17 bases remaining between them. The CDR3 length is 16 residues. CDR3 sequence reads: CAIRGDLTADTGELFF. As DNA, the CDR3 is TGTGCCATCAGGGGGGATCTGACAGCCGACACCGGGGAGCTGTTTTTT.

This chain connects TRBV5-1 to TRBJ1-6; 9 nucleotides match TRBD1. The trim removed 4 bases at V and 8 bases at J, leaving 7 bases unmatched. The germline gives CDR1 SGHRS, CDR2 YFSETQ. The CDR3 extends over 15 amino acids. The CDR3 DNA sequence: TGCGCCAGCAGCCCACGGACAGGGGTTGATTCACCCCTCCACTTT. This translates into CASSPRTGVDSPLHF.

The count of this clone is one. The V gene is TRBV6-6, the J gene TRBJ2-6; D gene uncertain. Germline V gene sequence: CDR1 MNHNY, CDR2 SVGAGI (reference sequence). CDR3 length equals 13 residues. V shed 0 bases and J shed 3 bases, with 0 bases lying between them. CDR3 protein: CASSYSGANVLTF. DNA of the CDR3: TGTGCCAGCAGTTACTCTGGGGCCAACGTCCTGACTTTC.

The gene calls are TRBV20-1 and TRBJ2-1; no reliable D call. V was cut by 5 bases and J by 8 bases, with 7 bases left in between. CDR3 length: 10 amino acids. Germline CDR1 is DFQATT and CDR2 is SNEGSKA (reference sequence). CDR3 protein: CSAVVDEQFF. The CDR3 nucleotides are TGCAGTGCTGTCGTTGATGAGCAGTTCTTC.

The chain recombines TRBV6-5 with TRBJ2-1; tentative D call: TRBD2 (6 bases). The CDR3 spans 13 residues. Germline lookup yields CDR1 MNHEY and CDR2 SVGAGI. V was pared by 7 bases and J by 10 bases, with 17 bases between. The CDR3 reads CASTSRSGREQFF. The DNA of the CDR3 is TGTGCCAGCACTTCCCGGTCCGGGAGAGAGCAGTTCTTC.

The chain recombines TRBV6-5 with TRBJ1-2, with D unclear. V lost 6 bases, J lost 3 bases, and 17 bases lay in between. Germline assignment: CDR1 MNHEY and CDR2 SVGAGI. This CDR3 has 15 amino acids. The CDR3 protein is CASRTLAGSYYGYTF. Written as DNA, the CDR3 is TGTGCCAGCAGAACATTGGCGGGTTCATACTATGGCTACACCTTC.

This chain joins TRBV5-4 and TRBJ1-3, with D uncertain. V lost 4 bases and J lost 0, with 8 bases in between. The CDR3 length is 14 residues. In germline, CDR1 is SGHNT, CDR2 YYREEE (reference sequence). The DNA of the CDR3 is TGTGCCAGCAGCGCCGGGGACTCTGGAAACACCATATATTTT. It specifies CASSAGDSGNTIYF.